These 10 T cell receptor beta chains came from one sample sequenced in a study of beta chain features in type 1 diabetes. Of the isolated RNA, all was reverse transcribed, and so the sequenced material was expressed TCRB transcripts. This table comes from immunoSEQ multiplex PCR, and its TCRdb copy is limited to in-frame clones, with some not included. The repertoire holds fewer than 900,000 clones, with about a sixth as singletons. Material: naive CD4+ T cells from blood. The receptors derive from a young woman in good health.

This clone was counted at least ten times. The CDR3: CASSQPVSGDIYNEQFF. The CDR3 DNA reads TGCGCCAGCAGTCAACCAGTGTCCGGGGATATATACAATGAGCAGTTCTTC. This chain links TRBV23-1 with TRBJ2-1, with a tentative D call TRBD2 (5 bases). TRBV23-1 has ORF status, its function being uncertain. The V and J ends lost 2 bases and 4 bases respectively, with 18 bases between them. CDR3 length: 17 amino acids.

The chain joins TRBV14 to TRBJ2-5; TRBD1 aligns across 8 bases. The J call is doubtful: the DNA matches TRBJ2-7 better. Germline CDR1 and CDR2: SGHDN and FVKESK. This CDR3 comprises 13 residues. CDR3 DNA: TGTGCCAGCAGCCGAAGACAGGGGTCCGAGCAGTACTTC. It specifies CASSRRQGSEQYF.

The rearrangement joins TRBV5-1 to TRBJ2-3; 14 bases map to TRBD2. Trimming removed 4 bases from V and 6 bases from J; junction bases left unmatched: 13. This CDR3 spans 18 amino acids. In germline, CDR1 is SGHRS, CDR2 YFSETQ. The CDR3 is CASSVSPGTSGRFDTQYF. The CDR3 DNA sequence: TGCGCCAGCAGCGTGAGCCCCGGGACTAGCGGGAGATTCGATACGCAGTATTTT.

The chain combines TRBV28 with TRBJ2-7; 7 positions agree with TRBD2. CDR3 length: 15 residues. V lost 4 bases, J lost 1 base, and 7 bases stayed unmatched. Germline V gene lookup returns CDR1 MDHEN and CDR2 SYDVKM. The CDR3 DNA follows: TGTGCCAGCAGTTATCCTAGCGGAGGATCCTACGAGCAGTACTTC. This translates into CASSYPSGGSYEQYF. Full variable domain (remainder filled in from reference TRBV28 and TRBJ2-7): DVKVTQSSRYLVKRTGEKVFLECVQDMDHENMFWYRQDPGLGLRLIYFSYDVKMKEKGDIPEGYSVSREKKERFSLILESASTNQTSMYLCASSYPSGGSYEQYFGPGTRLTVT.

The chain links TRBV5-1 to TRBJ2-7, with D possibly being TRBD1 (6 bases). V dropped 4 bases and J dropped 4 bases, with 21 bases sitting between them. The CDR3 is 16 amino acids. Germline assignment: CDR1 SGHRS and CDR2 YFSETQ. As DNA, the CDR3 is TGCGCCAGCAGCCCACGGTATACACAGGGAATTTACGAGCAGTACTTC. Protein: CASSPRYTQGIYEQYF.

This clone was observed a handful of times. The V call is TRBV7-2, the J call TRBJ2-6; D unresolved. V gave up 3 bases and J gave up 4 bases, with 4 bases separating them. Germline V CDR1 and CDR2: SGHTA, FQGNSA. CDR3 length: 13 amino acids. In nucleotides, the CDR3 is TGTGCCAGCAGCTTTAAAGGGGCCAACGTCCTGACTTTC. Protein product: CASSFKGANVLTF.

This clone has a handful of counts. The chain combines TRBV11-2 with TRBJ2-2; tentatively, D is TRBD1 (5 bases). V was pared by 3 bases and J by 4 bases, with 12 bases between. The CDR3 contains 15 residues. From germline, CDR1 is SGHAT and CDR2 FQNNGV. The CDR3: CASSFEGVGTGELFF. The CDR3 nucleotides are TGTGCCAGCAGCTTCGAAGGGGTGGGCACCGGGGAGCTGTTTTTT.

This clone came up a few times. The chain couples TRBV11-2 to TRBJ2-2; weak D call: TRBD2 (5 bases). Between the trimmed V and J ends, which lost 5 bases and 0 bases, there was a span of 10 bases. The CDR3 covers 15 residues. Germline V CDR1 and CDR2: SGHAT, FQNNGV. This CDR3 reads CASSELGSNTGELFF. The CDR3 DNA reads as TGTGCCAGCAGCGAACTAGGTTCGAACACCGGGGAGCTGTTTTTT.

As to this clone: In the same sample, other DNA sequences code for this CDR3. The DNA of the CDR3 is TGTGCCAGCAGACTACAGGGGGAACCCTCCTACGAGCAGTACTTC. Translated: CASRLQGEPSYEQYF. The chain couples TRBV28 to TRBJ2-7; TRBD1 matches 8 bases. The ends lost 6 bases at V and 0 bases at J; junction bases unmatched: 7. CDR1 MDHEN and CDR2 SYDVKM come from the germline V gene. The CDR3 length is 15 residues.

V gene TRBV28 combines with J gene TRBJ2-7; TRBD1 matches 8 bases. CDR3 size: 11 residues. Germline CDR1 reads MDHEN; CDR2 reads SYDVKM. The CDR3 is CGTGLHGEQYF. The CDR3 DNA reads TGTGGGACAGGGTTGCATGGCGAGCAGTACTTC.